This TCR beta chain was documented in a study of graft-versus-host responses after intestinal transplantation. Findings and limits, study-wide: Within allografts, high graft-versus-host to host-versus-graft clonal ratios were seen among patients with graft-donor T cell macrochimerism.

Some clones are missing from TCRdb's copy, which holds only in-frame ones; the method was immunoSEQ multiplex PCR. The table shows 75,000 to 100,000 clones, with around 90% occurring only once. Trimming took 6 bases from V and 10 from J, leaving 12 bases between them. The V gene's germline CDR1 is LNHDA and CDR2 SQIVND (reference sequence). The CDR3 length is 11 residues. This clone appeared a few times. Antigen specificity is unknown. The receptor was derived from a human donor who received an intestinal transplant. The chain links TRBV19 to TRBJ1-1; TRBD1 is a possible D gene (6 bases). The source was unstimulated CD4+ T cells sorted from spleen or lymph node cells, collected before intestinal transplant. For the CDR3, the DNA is TGTGCCAGTAGCCAGACAGGACCAGCTTTCTTT. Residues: CASSQTGPAFF. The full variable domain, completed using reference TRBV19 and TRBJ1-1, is DGGITQSPKYLFRKEGQNVTLSCEQNLNHDAMYWYRQDPGQGLRLIYYSQIVNDFQKGDIAEGYSVSREKKESFPLTVTSAQKNPTAFYLCASSQTGPAFFGQGTRLTVV.